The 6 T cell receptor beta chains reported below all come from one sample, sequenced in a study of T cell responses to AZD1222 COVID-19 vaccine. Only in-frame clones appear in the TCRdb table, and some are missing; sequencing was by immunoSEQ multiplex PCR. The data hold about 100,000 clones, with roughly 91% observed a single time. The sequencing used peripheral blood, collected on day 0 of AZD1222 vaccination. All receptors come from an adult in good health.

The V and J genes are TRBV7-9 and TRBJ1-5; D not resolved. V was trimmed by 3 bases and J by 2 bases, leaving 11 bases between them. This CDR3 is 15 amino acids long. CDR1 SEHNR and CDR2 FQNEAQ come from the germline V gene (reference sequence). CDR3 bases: TGTGCCAGCAGCTTTGAAGGTAATGGCAATCAGCCCCAGCATTTT. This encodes CASSFEGNGNQPQHF.

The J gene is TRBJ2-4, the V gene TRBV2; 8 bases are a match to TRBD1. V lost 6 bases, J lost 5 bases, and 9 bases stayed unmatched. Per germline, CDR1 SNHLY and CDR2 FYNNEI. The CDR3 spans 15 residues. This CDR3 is CASSWTGNGQNIQYF. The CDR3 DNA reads TGTGCCAGCAGCTGGACAGGGAACGGCCAAAACATTCAGTACTTC.

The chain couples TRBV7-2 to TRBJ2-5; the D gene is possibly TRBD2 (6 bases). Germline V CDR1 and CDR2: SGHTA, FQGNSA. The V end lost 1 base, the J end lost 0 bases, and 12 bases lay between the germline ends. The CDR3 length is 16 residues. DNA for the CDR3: TGTGCCAGCAGCTTAGGCGTTAGCGGCTACCAAGAGACCCAGTACTTC. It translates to CASSLGVSGYQETQYF.

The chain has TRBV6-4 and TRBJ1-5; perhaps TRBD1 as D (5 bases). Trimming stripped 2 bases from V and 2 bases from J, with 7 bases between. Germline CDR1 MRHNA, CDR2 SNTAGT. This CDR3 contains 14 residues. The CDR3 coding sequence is TGTGCCAGCAGTGACGGGGCCGGCAATCAGCCCCAGCATTTT. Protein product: CASSDGAGNQPQHF.

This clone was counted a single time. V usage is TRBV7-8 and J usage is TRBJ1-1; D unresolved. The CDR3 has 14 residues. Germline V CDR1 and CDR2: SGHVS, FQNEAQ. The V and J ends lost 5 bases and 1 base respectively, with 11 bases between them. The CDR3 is CASSPSEANTEAFF. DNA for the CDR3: TGTGCCAGCAGCCCTAGTGAAGCGAACACTGAAGCTTTCTTT.

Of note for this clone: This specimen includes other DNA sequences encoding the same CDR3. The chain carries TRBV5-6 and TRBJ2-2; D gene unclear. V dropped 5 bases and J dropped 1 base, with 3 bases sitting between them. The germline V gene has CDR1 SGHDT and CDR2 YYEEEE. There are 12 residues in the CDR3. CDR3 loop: CASRLNTGELFF. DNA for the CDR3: TGTGCCAGCAGATTGAACACCGGGGAGCTGTTTTTT.